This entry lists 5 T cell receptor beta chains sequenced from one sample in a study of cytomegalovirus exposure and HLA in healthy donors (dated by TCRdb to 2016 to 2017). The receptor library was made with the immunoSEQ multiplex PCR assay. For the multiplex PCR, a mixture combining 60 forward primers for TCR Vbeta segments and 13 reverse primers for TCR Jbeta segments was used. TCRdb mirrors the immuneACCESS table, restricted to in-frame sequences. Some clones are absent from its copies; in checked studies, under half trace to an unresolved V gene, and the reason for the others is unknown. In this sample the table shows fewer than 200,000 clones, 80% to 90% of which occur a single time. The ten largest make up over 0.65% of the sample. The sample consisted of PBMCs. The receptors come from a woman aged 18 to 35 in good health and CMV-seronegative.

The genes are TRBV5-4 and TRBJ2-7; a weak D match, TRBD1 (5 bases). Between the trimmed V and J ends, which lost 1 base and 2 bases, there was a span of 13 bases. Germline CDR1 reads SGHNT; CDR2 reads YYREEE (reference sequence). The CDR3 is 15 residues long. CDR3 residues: CASSLSVGHTYEQYF. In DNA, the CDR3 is TGTGCCAGCAGCTTGAGTGTCGGACACACCTACGAGCAGTACTTC.

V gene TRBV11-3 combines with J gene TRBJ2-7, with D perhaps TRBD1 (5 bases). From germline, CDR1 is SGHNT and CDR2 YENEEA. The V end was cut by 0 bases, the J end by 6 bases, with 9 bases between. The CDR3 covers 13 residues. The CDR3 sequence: CASSLDGQSEQYF. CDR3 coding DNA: TGTGCCAGCAGCTTAGATGGACAATCCGAGCAGTACTTC.

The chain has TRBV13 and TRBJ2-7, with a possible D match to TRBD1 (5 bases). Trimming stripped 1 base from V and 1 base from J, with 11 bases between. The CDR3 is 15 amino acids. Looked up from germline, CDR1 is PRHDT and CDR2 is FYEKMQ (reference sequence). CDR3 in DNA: TGTGCCAGCAGCTTAGAGCTGGGGCAGTCCTACGAGCAGTACTTC. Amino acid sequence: CASSLELGQSYEQYF.

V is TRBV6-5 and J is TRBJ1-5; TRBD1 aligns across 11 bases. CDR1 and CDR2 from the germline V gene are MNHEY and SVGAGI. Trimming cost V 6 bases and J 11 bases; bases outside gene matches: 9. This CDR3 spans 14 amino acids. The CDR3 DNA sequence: TGTGCCAGCAGCAGGGACAGGGGGATAGACTCCCAGCATTTT. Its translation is CASSRDRGIDSQHF.

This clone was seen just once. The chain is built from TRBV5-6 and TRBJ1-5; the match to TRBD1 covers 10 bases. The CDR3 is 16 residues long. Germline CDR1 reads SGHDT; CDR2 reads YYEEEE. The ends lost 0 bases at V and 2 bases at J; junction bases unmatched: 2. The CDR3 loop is CASSLGGTGGNQPQHF. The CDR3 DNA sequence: TGTGCCAGCAGCTTGGGTGGGACAGGGGGCAATCAGCCCCAGCATTTT.